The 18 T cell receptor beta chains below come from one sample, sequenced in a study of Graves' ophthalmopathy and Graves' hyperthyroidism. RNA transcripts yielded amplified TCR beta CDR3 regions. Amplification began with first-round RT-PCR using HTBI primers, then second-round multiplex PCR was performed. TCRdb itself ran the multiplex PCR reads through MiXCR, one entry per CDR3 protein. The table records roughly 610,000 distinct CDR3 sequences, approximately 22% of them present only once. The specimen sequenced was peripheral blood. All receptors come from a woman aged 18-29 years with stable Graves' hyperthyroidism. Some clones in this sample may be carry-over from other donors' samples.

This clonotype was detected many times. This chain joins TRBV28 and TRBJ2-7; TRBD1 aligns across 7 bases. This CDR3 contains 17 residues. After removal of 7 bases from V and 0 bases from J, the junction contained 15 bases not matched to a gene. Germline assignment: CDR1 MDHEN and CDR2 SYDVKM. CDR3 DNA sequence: TGTGCCAGCATTCCCCCACCTGGACAGGCGAACTCCTACGAGCAGTACTTC. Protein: CASIPPPGQANSYEQYF.

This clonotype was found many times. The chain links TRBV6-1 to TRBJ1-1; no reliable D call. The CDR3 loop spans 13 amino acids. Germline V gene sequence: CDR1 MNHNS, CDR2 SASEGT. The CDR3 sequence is CASAWVMNTEAFF. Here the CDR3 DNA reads TGTGCGAGTGCATGGGTGATGAACACTGAAGCTTTCTTT.

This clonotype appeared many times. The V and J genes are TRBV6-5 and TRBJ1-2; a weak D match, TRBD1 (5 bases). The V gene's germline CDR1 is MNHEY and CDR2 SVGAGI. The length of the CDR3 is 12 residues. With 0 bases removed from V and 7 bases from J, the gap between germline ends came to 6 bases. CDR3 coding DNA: TGTGCCAGCAGTTACTCAGGGACTGGCTACACCTTC. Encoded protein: CASSYSGTGYTF.

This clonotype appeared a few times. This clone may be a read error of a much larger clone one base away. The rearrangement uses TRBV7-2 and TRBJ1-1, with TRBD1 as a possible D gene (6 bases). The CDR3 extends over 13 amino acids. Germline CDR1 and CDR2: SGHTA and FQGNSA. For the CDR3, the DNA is TGTGCCAGCAGCGCTCAGGGGAACACTGAAGCTTGCTTT. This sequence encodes CASSAQGNTEACF.

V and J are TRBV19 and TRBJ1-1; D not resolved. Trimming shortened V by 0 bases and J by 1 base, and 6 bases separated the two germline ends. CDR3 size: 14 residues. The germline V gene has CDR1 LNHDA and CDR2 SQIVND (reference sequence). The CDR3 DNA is TGTGCCAGTAGTATAGATAAAAGGAACACTGAAGCTTTCTTT. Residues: CASSIDKRNTEAFF.

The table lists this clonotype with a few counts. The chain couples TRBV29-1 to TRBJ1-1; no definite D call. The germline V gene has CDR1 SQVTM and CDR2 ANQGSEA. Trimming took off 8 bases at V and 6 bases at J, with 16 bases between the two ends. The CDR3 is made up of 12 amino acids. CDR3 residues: CSTLALGSEAFF. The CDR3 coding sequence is TGCAGCACATTGGCCCTAGGCTCTGAAGCTTTCTTT.

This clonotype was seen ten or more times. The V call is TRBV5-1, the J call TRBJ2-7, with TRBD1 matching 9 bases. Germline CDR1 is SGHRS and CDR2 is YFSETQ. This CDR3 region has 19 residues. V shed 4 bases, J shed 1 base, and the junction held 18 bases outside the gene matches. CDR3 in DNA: TGCGCCAGCAGCCCCTCCGGGACAGGGATACTACCACCTTCCTACGAGCAGTACTTC. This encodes CASSPSGTGILPPSYEQYF. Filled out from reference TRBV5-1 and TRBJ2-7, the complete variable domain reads KAGVTQTPRYLIKTRGQQVTLSCSPISGHRSVSWYQQTPGQGLQFLFEYFSETQRNKGNFPGRFSGRQFSNSRSEMNVSTLELGDSALYLCASSPSGTGILPPSYEQYFGPGTRLTVT.

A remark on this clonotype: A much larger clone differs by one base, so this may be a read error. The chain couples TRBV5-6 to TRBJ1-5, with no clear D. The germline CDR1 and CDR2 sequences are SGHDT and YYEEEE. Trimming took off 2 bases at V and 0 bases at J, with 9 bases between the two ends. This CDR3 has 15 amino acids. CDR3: CASSFLGNSNQPQHF. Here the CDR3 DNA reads TGTGCCAGCAGCTTTCTCGGGAATAGCAATCAGCCCCAGCATTTT.

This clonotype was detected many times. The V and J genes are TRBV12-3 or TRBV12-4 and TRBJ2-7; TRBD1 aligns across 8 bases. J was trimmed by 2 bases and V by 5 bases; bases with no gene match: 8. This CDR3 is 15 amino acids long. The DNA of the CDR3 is TGTGCCAGCAGTCCACAGGACAGGGCTCCCTACGAGCAGTACTTC. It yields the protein CASSPQDRAPYEQYF.

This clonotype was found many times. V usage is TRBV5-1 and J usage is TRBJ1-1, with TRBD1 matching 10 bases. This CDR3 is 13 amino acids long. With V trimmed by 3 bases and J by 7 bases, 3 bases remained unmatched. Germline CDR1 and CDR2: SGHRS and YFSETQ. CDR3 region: CASSWDRGHEAFF. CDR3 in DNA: TGCGCCAGCAGCTGGGACAGGGGACATGAAGCTTTCTTT.

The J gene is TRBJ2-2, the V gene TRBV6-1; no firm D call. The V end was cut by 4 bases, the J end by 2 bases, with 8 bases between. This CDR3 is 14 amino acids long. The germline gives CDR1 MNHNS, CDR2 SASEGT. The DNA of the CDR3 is TGTGCCAGCAGTGGTTTACCTAACACCGGGGAGCTGTTTTTT. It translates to CASSGLPNTGELFF.

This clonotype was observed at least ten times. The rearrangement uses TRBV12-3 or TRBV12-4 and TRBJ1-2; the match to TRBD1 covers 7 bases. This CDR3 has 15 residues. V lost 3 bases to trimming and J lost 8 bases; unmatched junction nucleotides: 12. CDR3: CASSFRQGGVGGYTF. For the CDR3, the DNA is TGTGCCAGCAGTTTTCGGCAGGGGGGAGTGGGAGGCTACACCTTC.

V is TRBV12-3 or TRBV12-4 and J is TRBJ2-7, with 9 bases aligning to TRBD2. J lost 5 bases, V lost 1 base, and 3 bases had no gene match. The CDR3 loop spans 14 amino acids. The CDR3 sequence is CASSLVGLADEQYF. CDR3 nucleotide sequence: TGTGCCAGCAGTTTAGTGGGACTAGCCGACGAGCAGTACTTC.

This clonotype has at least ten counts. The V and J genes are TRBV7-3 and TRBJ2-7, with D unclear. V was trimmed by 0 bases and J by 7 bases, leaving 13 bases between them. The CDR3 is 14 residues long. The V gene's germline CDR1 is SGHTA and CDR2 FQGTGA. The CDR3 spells CASSLTGSSGEQYF. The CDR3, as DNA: TGTGCCAGCAGCTTAACCGGCAGTTCTGGGGAGCAGTACTTC.

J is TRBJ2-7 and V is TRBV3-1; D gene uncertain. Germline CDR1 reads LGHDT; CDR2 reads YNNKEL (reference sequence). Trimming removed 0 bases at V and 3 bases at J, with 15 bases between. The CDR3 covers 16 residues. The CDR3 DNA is TGTGCCAGCAGCCAAGATGTGAGCGTGGCCTTCTACGAGCAGTACTTC. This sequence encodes CASSQDVSVAFYEQYF.

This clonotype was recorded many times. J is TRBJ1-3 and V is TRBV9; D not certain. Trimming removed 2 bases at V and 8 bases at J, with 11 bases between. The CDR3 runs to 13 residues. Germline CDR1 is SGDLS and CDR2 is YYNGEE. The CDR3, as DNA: TGTGCCAGCAGCGTCGGACCCGGAGACACCATATATTTT. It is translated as CASSVGPGDTIYF. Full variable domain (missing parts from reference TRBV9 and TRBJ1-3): DSGVTQTPKHLITATGQRVTLRCSPRSGDLSVYWYQQSLDQGLQFLIQYYNGEERAKGNILERFSAQQFPDLHSELNLSSLELGDSALYFCASSVGPGDTIYFGEGSWLTVV.

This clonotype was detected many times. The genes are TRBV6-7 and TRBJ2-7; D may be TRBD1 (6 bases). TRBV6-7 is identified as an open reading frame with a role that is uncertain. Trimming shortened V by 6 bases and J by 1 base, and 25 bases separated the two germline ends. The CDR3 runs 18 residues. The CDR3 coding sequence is TGTGCCAGCAGGCAACCTAAACCCGGGACACCGCCTTCCTACGAGCAGTACTTC. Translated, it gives CASRQPKPGTPPSYEQYF.

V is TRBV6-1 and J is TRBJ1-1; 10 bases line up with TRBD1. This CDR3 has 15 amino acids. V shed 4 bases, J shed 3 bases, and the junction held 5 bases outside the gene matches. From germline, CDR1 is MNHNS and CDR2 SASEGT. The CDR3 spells CASSGSDRGDTEAFF. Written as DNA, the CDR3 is TGTGCCAGCAGTGGCTCGGACAGGGGGGACACTGAAGCTTTCTTT.